These 10 T cell receptor beta chains were sequenced from one sample in a study of cytomegalovirus exposure and HLA in healthy donors. Primers included in the PCR were 60 Vbeta and 13 Jbeta primers. Repertoires were generated with immunoSEQ multiplex PCR, while TCRdb's copy carries only in-frame clones and drops some. Of some 93,000 clones listed, 82% were seen once; the top ten hold approximately 3.8%. Material for sequencing was PBMCs. Source of these receptors: a man over 45 in good health and CMV-seronegative.

The J gene is TRBJ2-3, the V gene TRBV9, with 10 nucleotides matching TRBD2. The CDR3 extends over 18 amino acids. Trimming removed 4 bases from V and 2 bases from J; junction bases left unmatched: 13. CDR1 and CDR2 (germline): SGDLS, YYNGEE. The chain's CDR3 is CASSLRGLADLTTDTQYF. CDR3 DNA sequence: TGTGCCAGCAGCCTACGCGGACTAGCGGATTTGACCACAGATACGCAGTATTTT.

In nucleotides, the CDR3 is TGTGCCAGCAGTCCGGGACAGAGGGGCAATCAGCCCCAGCATTTT. Protein: CASSPGQRGNQPQHF. The rearrangement joins TRBV6-1 to TRBJ1-5, with 7 bases identical to TRBD1. Germline assignment: CDR1 MNHNS and CDR2 SASEGT. V dropped 5 bases and J dropped 2; count of bases not matched to a gene: 6. The CDR3 totals 15 residues.

CDR3 region: CASSLQGTPYEQYF. The CDR3 nucleotides read TGTGCCAGCAGCTTACAGGGGACCCCCTACGAGCAGTACTTC. J is TRBJ2-7 and V is TRBV7-2; D is possibly TRBD1 (6 bases). Trimming shortened V by 2 bases and J by 2 bases, and 10 bases separated the two germline ends. The germline CDR1 and CDR2 sequences are SGHTA and FQGNSA. The CDR3 runs to 14 residues. Looking up the rest from reference TRBV7-2 and TRBJ2-7 gives the full variable domain: GAGVSQSPSNKVTEKGKDVELRCDPISGHTALYWYRQSLGQGLEFLIYFQGNSAPDKSGLPSDRFSAERTGGSVSTLTIQRTQQEDSAVYLCASSLQGTPYEQYFGPGTRLTVT.

The chain recombines TRBV14 with TRBJ1-2; D is uncertain. The germline V gene has CDR1 SGHDN and CDR2 FVKESK. This CDR3 region has 16 residues. With 1 base removed from V and 4 bases from J, the gap between germline ends came to 16 bases. CDR3 protein: CASSQVGRELSYGYTF. The DNA of the CDR3 is TGTGCCAGCAGCCAAGTCGGAAGGGAGTTATCCTATGGCTACACCTTC.

Notes on this clone: The sample has other DNA sequences that encode this CDR3 too. The V and J genes are TRBV6-5 and TRBJ2-1, with 8 bases aligning to TRBD2. Per germline, CDR1 MNHEY and CDR2 SVGAGI. The V and J ends lost 0 bases and 7 bases, in that order; junction bases with no gene match: 5. The CDR3 runs 15 residues. The CDR3 protein is CASSYSGRGWNEQFF. The CDR3 DNA is TGTGCCAGCAGTTACTCCGGGAGGGGTTGGAATGAGCAGTTCTTC.

This rearrangement joins TRBV7-9 to TRBJ1-4; a possible D gene is TRBD1 (6 bases). Trimming removed 3 bases from V and 8 bases from J, with 13 bases in between. CDR1 and CDR2 from the germline V gene are SEHNR and FQNEAQ (reference sequence). The CDR3 is 14 amino acids. In nucleotides, the CDR3 is TGTGCCAGCAGCTTGGACAGATTCGGGGAAAAACTGTTTTTT. Protein sequence: CASSLDRFGEKLFF.

This clone was seen only a few times. The chain uses TRBV28 and TRBJ2-7; 8 bases are shared with TRBD1. Trimming cost V 6 bases and J 2 bases; bases outside gene matches: 12. In germline, CDR1 is MDHEN, CDR2 SYDVKM. This CDR3 contains 16 residues. Here the CDR3 DNA reads TGTGCCAGCAGAGGACAACCCGGGACAGGTACCTACGAGCAGTACTTC. This translates into CASRGQPGTGTYEQYF. The full variable domain, its missing parts supplied by reference TRBV28 and TRBJ2-7, is DVKVTQSSRYLVKRTGEKVFLECVQDMDHENMFWYRQDPGLGLRLIYFSYDVKMKEKGDIPEGYSVSREKKERFSLILESASTNQTSMYLCASRGQPGTGTYEQYFGPGTRLTVT.

The gene calls are TRBV7-9 and TRBJ1-1; D might be TRBD1 (5 bases). Trimming removed 3 bases at V and 3 bases at J, with 8 bases between. The CDR3 covers 13 residues. Germline V gives CDR1 SEHNR, CDR2 FQNEAQ (reference sequence). CDR3 nucleotides: TGTGCCAGCAGCTTCGACAGCCACACTGAAGCTTTCTTT. Residues: CASSFDSHTEAFF. Supplemented by reference TRBV7-9 and TRBJ1-1, the full variable domain reads DTGVSQNPRHKITKRGQNVTFRCDPISEHNRLYWYRQTLGQGPEFLTYFQNEAQLEKSRLLSDRFSAERPKGSFSTLEIQRTEQGDSAMYLCASSFDSHTEAFFGQGTRLTVV.

The J gene is TRBJ1-1, the V gene TRBV9; 7 bases match TRBD1. After removal of 3 bases from V and 8 bases from J, the junction contained 7 bases not matched to a gene. CDR3 length: 13 amino acids. The germline CDR1 and CDR2 sequences are SGDLS and YYNGEE. The CDR3 DNA reads as TGTGCCAGCAGCGACCACAGGGGCTCGGAAGCTTTCTTT. Its protein is CASSDHRGSEAFF.

The chain carries TRBV28 and TRBJ2-7; 7 bases line up with TRBD1. The germline gives CDR1 MDHEN, CDR2 SYDVKM. V lost 7 bases, J lost 5 bases, and 11 bases stayed unmatched. CDR3 length: 14 amino acids. CDR3 coding DNA: TGTGCCAGCACCGTCCCGGGACAGTCTAACGAGCAGTACTTC. Translated, it gives CASTVPGQSNEQYF.